Here is one T cell receptor (beta chain) with its context. Generated by immunoSEQ multiplex PCR, the TCRdb table keeps only in-frame clones and is missing some. The table lists 600,000 or so clones, more than 75% of them singletons. This sample was included in a study of shared T cell receptors in the human thymus. The V and J ends lost 1 base and 2 bases respectively, with 9 bases between them. Germline lookup yields CDR1 MGHRA and CDR2 YSYEKL. The CDR3 length is 15 residues. Another study also made use of these data, one on human thymus T cells.

The sample was thymocytes. This chain links TRBV4-1 with TRBJ1-5; D gene unclear. This TCR was sampled from a boy younger than two with a congenital heart defect. CDR3 region: CASSQGSGGNQPQHF. Here the CDR3 DNA reads TGCGCCAGCAGCCAAGGTTCCGGGGGCAATCAGCCCCAGCATTTT.